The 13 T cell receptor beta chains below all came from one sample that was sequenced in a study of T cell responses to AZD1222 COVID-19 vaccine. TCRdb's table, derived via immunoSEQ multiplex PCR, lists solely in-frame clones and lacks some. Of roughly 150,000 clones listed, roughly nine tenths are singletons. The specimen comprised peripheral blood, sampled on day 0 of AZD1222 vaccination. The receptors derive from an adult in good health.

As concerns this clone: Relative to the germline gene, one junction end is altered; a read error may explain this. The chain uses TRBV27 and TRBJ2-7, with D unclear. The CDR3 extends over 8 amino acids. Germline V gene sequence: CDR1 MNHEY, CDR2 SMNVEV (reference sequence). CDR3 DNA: TGTGCCAGCAGTACCGACCCCTTC. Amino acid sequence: CASSTDPF.

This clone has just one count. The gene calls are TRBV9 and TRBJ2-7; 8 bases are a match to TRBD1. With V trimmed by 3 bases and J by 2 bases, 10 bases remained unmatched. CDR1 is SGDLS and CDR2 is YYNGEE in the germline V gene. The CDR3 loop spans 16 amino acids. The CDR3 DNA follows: TGTGCCAGCAGCGGCGGACAGGGACAGCTGCCCTACGAGCAGTACTTC. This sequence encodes CASSGGQGQLPYEQYF.

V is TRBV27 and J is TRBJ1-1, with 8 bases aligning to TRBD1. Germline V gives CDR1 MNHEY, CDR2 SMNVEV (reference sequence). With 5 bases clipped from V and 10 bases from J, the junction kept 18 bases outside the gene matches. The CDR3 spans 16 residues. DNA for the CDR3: TGTGCCAGCAGTCTTGGGCGGCAGGGGGCCGCCACTAGAGCTTTCTTT. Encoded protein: CASSLGRQGAATRAFF.

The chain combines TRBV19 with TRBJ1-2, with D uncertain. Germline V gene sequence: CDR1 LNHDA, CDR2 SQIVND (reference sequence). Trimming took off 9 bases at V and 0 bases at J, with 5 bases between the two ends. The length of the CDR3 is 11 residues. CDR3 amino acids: CASGSNYGYTF. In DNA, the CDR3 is TGTGCCAGCGGTTCTAACTATGGCTACACCTTC.

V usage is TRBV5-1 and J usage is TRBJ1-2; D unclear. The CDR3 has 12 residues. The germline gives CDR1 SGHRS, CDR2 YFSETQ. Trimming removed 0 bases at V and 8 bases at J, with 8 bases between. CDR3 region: CASSLGRLGYTF. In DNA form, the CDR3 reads TGCGCCAGCAGCTTGGGGCGTCTCGGCTACACCTTC.

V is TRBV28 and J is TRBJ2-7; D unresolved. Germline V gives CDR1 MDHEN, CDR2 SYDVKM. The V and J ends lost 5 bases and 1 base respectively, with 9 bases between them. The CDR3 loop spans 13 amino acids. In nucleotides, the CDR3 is TGTGCCAGCAGTCCCCAGGTTTCCTACGAGCAGTACTTC. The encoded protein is CASSPQVSYEQYF.

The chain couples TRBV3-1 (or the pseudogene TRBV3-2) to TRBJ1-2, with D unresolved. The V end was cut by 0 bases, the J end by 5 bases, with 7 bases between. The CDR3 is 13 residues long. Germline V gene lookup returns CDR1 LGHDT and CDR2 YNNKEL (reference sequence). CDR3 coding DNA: TGTGCCAGCAGCCAAGATTCGGGGTATGGCTACACCTTC. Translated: CASSQDSGYGYTF.

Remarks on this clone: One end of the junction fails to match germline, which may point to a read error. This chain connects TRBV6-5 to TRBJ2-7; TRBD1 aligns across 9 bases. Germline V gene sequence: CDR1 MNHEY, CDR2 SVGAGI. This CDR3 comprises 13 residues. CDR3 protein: CASSYSSGQGYSF. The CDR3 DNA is TGTGCCAGCAGTTACTCGAGCGGACAGGGGTATTCTTTC.

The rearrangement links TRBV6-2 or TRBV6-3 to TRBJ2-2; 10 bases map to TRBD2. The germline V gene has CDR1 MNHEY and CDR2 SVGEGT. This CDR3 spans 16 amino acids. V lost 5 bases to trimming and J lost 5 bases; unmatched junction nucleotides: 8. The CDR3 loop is CASSGQLAGPTGELFF. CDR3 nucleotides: TGTGCCAGCAGTGGCCAACTAGCGGGACCAACCGGGGAGCTGTTTTTT.

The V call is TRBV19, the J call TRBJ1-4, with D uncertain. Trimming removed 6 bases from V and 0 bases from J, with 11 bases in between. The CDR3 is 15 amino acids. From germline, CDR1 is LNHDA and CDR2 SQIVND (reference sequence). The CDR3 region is CASSPGPSTNEKLFF. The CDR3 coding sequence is TGTGCCAGTAGCCCCGGACCCTCAACTAATGAAAAACTGTTTTTT.

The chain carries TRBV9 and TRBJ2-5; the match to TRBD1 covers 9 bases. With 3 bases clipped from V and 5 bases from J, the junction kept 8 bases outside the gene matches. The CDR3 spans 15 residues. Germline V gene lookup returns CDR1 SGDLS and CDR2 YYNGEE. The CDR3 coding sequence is TGTGCCAGCAGCGGAGGGACAGGGATAAAGGAGACCCAGTACTTC. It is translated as CASSGGTGIKETQYF.

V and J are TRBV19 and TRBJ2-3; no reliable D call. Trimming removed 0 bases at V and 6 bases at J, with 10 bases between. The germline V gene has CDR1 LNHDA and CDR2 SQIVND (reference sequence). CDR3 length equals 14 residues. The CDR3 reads CASSIDYRADTQYF. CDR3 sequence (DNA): TGTGCCAGTAGTATAGACTACCGGGCCGATACGCAGTATTTT.

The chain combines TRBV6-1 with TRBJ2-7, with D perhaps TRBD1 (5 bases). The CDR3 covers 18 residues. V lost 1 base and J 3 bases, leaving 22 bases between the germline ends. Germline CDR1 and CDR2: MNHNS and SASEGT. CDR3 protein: CASSEVRRALSAGYEQYF. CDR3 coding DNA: TGTGCCAGCAGTGAAGTGCGCAGGGCACTATCGGCAGGCTACGAGCAGTACTTC.